This TCR beta chain was documented in a study of a mutant IDH1 vaccine in newly diagnosed glioma. About the study: Across weeks 1, 3, 5, 7, 11, 15, 19 and 23, patients received a vaccination each time, eight in all. Treated individuals were 62.5% male and approximately 38% female, averaging about 37 years of age. Vaccinations were initiated 4-6 weeks following radiotherapy alone, or were given together with temozolomide cycles.

With 7 bases removed from V and 9 bases from J, the gap between germline ends came to 21 bases. The CDR3 has 14 residues. The germline V gene encodes CDR1 MNHEY and CDR2 SVGAGI. The protocol was immunoSEQ multiplex PCR, while the TCRdb copy is restricted to in-frame clones and leaves out a portion. The table has under 35,000 clones, almost 90% seen once; the top ten hold less than 25%. Indicated time point: week 11, during vaccination. Every vaccine dose comprised 300 ug of mutant IDH1 20-mer peptide plus topical imiquimod. About this clone: The target antigen is unknown.

The TCR sequence derives from a man aged 18 to 30 with glioma. The rearrangement uses TRBV6-5 and TRBJ1-1; D is possibly TRBD1 (6 bases). This specimen was PBMCs, taken from a glioma patient whose treatment included an IDH1 peptide vaccine. The CDR3 is CASTPTGSLRQAFF. CDR3 in DNA: TGTGCCAGCACCCCGACAGGTTCCCTCCGACAAGCTTTCTTT.